The rows below give T cell receptor beta chains drawn from one sample of a study of T-cell reconstitution after alpha-beta-depleted transplantation in children. TCRdb reanalysed the PCR reads using MiXCR and keeps one entry per CDR3 protein. This table holds fewer than 550,000 distinct CDR3 sequences, over 9.5% found once. The sequences come from PBMCs, mostly from graft donor cells, collected 180 days after TCRalphabeta/CD19-depleted stem cell transplant. The receptors here all came from a female patient aged 2 to 10 who had a stem cell transplant for aplastic anemia, so the T cells may come from the graft donor. CDR3s include the opening cysteine and the closing phenylalanine or tryptophan. D genes are given only for firm matches. The size of a clone is reported for some rows only, either as once, few or many, or as a class for expanded clones.

TRBJ1-3 | TRBV29-1 | TRBD1 | many | CSGGQGNTIYF | TGCAGCGGGGGACAGGGAAACACCATATATTTT
TRBJ1-1 | TRBV20-1 | . | few | CSASRSSMNTEAFF | TGCAGTGCTAGTAGAAGCAGCATGAACACTGAAGCTTTCTTT
TRBJ2-5 | TRBV4-3 | TRBD2 | few | CASSQRTSGSYQETQYF | TGCGCCAGCAGCCAGAGGACTAGCGGTTCGTACCAAGAGACCCAGTACTTC
TRBJ2-1 | TRBV20-1 | TRBD2 | few | CSALLAGKYNEQFF | TGCAGTGCACTCCTAGCGGGAAAATACAATGAGCAGTTCTTC
TRBJ2-7 | TRBV28 | TRBD2 | few | CASSLFSGTAYEQYF | TGTGCCAGCAGTTTATTTAGCGGGACCGCCTACGAGCAGTACTTC
TRBJ1-4 | TRBV7-2 | . | . | CASSPNYGEKLFF | TGTGCCAGCAGCCCGAATTATGGTGAAAAACTGTTTTTT
TRBJ2-5 | TRBV5-6 | . | . | CASSAYRLEEETQYF | TGTGCCAGCAGCGCTTACAGGTTGGAGGAAGAGACCCAGTACTTC
TRBJ2-3 | TRBV19 | . | few | CASSIRDGSTDTQYF | TGTGCCAGTAGTATCCGGGACGGTAGCACAGATACGCAGTATTTT
TRBJ2-7 | TRBV28 | . | few | CASNLPTYEQYF | TGTGCCAGCAATTTACCGACCTACGAGCAGTACTTC
TRBJ1-1 | TRBV7-9 | . | . | CASSPGSGVTEAFF | TGTGCCAGCAGCCCGGGGTCGGGGGTCACTGAAGCTTTCTTT
TRBJ2-7 | TRBV11-2 | . | few | CASSLFRGRHEQYF | TGTGCCAGCAGCTTATTCAGGGGGAGGCACGAGCAGTACTTC
TRBJ2-1 | TRBV6-2/TRBV6-3 | . | many | CASSSTLGGRDYNEQFF | TGTGCCAGCAGTTCCACGCTGGGCGGCCGGGATTACAATGAGCAGTTCTTC
TRBJ2-5 | TRBV4-2 | TRBD2 | many | CASSLDPTGGFRETQYF | TGTGCCAGCAGCCTAGATCCCACGGGGGGATTTCGGGAGACCCAGTACTTC
TRBJ2-3 | TRBV5-6 | TRBD1 | many | CASSLGTGTDTQYF | TGTGCCAGCAGTTTGGGGACAGGCACAGATACGCAGTATTTT